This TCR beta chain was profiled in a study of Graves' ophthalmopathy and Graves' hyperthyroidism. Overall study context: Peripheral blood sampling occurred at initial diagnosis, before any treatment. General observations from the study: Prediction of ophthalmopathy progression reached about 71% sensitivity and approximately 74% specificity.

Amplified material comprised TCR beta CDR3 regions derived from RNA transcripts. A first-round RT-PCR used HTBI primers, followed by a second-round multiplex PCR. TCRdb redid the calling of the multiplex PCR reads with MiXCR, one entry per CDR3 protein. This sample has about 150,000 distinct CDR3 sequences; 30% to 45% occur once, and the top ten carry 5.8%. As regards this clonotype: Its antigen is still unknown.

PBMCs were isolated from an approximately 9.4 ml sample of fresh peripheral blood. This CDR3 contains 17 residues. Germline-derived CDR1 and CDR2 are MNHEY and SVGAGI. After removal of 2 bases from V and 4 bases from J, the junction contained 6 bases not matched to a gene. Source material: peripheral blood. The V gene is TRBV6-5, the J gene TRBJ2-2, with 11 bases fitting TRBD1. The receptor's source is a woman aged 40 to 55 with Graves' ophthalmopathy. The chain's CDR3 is CASSYPGTGGPTGELFF. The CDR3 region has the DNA TGTGCCAGCAGTTACCCCGGGACAGGGGGACCCACCGGGGAGCTGTTTTTT.